This T cell receptor beta chain was identified during a study of T cell responses to AZD1222 COVID-19 vaccine. Across the study: It was second doses at about 4 or about 12 weeks that were pooled.

The length of the CDR3 is 13 residues. The germline V gene has CDR1 MGHDK and CDR2 SYGVNS. With 6 bases removed from V and 6 bases from J, the gap between germline ends came to 11 bases. Regarding the study as a whole: A rise in Spike-specific TCR breadth and depth followed two AZD1222 doses. Baseline seropositives among AZD1222 recipients totaled only five to seven. A mostly white British donor set with more females was recruited, and clonal diversity was possibly underestimated.

Assay: immunoSEQ multiplex PCR; the TCRdb copy retains only in-frame clones and omits some. The sample lists fewer than 150,000 clones, 87% seen once, with approximately 1.5% in the top ten. Concerning this clone: Its antigen is not known.

The TCR originated in an adult in good health. This chain links TRBV25-1 with TRBJ2-2; TRBD1 might be the D (5 bases). This specimen was peripheral blood, taken on day 0 of AZD1222 vaccination. CDR3 DNA: TGTGCCAGCAGCGCCACAGGTTCCGGGGAGCTGTTTTTT. It translates to CASSATGSGELFF.